This note documents a single TCR beta chain sequence. Its target antigen remains unknown. There are no base qualities to consult, and no much larger clone falls within one base. The CDR3 has 18 amino acids, counting the end cysteine and phenylalanine. The retained sequence is limited to the CDR3, 54 bases, with the frame set at the first base. CDR1 and CDR2 are read off the germline V gene as SGDLS and YYNGEE. V is trimmed back by 0 bases and J by 4 bases, and the junction contains 6 bases that no gene match accounts for. The time point label of this sample denotes: week 11, during vaccination. Each vaccine dose, consisting of 300 ug of a 20-mer mutant IDH1 peptide in Montanide, was administered subcutaneously with topical imiquimod. Newly diagnosed WHO grade 3 or 4 IDH1-mutant astrocytomas showing loss of nuclear ATRX were present in the donors. The samples were drawn from NOA16, a multicentre, single-arm, open-label phase I trial in Germany that tested a mutant IDH1 peptide vaccine in humans for the first time. Genomic DNA for TCRB sequencing was extracted from EDTA blood using the DNeasy Blood and Tissue Kit.

This specimen comes from a study of a mutant IDH1 vaccine in newly diagnosed glioma (dated by TCRdb to the early 2020s). Some background on the complete study: Across visits V03 through V10, patients got a total of eight vaccinations, given in weeks 1, 3, 5, 7, 11, 15, 19 and 23. Vaccination started 4-6 weeks after radiotherapy alone, or was given together with temozolomide cycles in the groups whose treatment included chemotherapy. Of the 30 to 35 patients who were treated, around 60% were male and around 40% were female, and the mean age was around 40 years. Before enrollment, patients had received standard therapy of radiotherapy alone, temozolomide alone, or radiochemotherapy with temozolomide; most received the combination. Peripheral blood was drawn at six visits: V03 (baseline), V05, V07, V10, V12 and V13. Longitudinal TCRB deep sequencing was done for some 26 treated patients, wherever samples were available for exploratory analyses.

The method behind the library was the immunoSEQ multiplex PCR assay. Rearranged TCR beta chain sequences were amplified with the hsTCRB Kit following the manufacturer's protocol. An Illumina MiSeq was used to sequence the TCRB libraries. As for how the authors treated the data: Demultiplexing, trimming and gene mapping were performed with the kit vendor's proprietary platform. TCRdb's version of the immuneACCESS table is confined to in-frame rearrangements and falls short of the full clone set. An unresolved V gene accounts for under half of the shortfall where checked; the remainder is of unknown origin. The V and J calls and clone size were taken over from that table, and D and trimming were inferred from the DNA. The sample table contains about 64,000 clones; only one count was recorded for around 85% of them. The ten biggest clones cover approximately 10% of the sample. The research as a whole found: Availability determined which PBMC samples were chosen for TCRB deep sequencing. According to the authors, sample limitations meant that analyses of patient blood samples could not be reproduced. Changes in the top peripheral T cell clonotypes picked up by TCRB sequencing did not appear to be linked to pseudoprogression. Vaccine-induced immune responses across multiple MHC alleles were detected in around 92% of patients.

The sequencing used PBMCs, collected from a glioma patient whose treatment included an IDH1 peptide vaccine. The chain uses TRBV9 and TRBJ2-3; TRBD2 lines up with 15 middle nucleotides. This clonotype was obtained from a woman between 45 and 60 years old with glioma. DNA sequence: TGTGCCAGCAGCGTAGGGACTAGCGGGGGGGCATTCCCAGATACGCAGTATTTT. Translation gives CASSVGTSGGAFPDTQYF.